This T cell receptor beta chain was captured in a study of tumor-infiltrating lymphocytes in primary liver carcinoma. Bulk tissue was left unsorted, and RNA and DNA were co-extracted from approximately 20-30 mg of it. A note on this clonotype: Its antigen remains unknown. A junction end diverges from the germline sequence, so it may reflect a read error.

Findings of the study overall: Tumor-adjacent and tumor-blood pairs displayed less overlap than did pairs of tumor regions.

Starting from about 0.5 ug of total RNA, TCR beta cDNA was produced with a primer in the constant region. Slightly modified ARM-PCR served as the procedure for the TCR beta libraries. These libraries came from three rounds of nested multiplex PCR. In the first two PCR rounds, TRBV1-TRBV30 forward primers were paired with a C-beta reverse primer, and each round lasted around 10 cycles. MiXCR, run by TCRdb on the multiplex PCR reads, gives a single entry per CDR3 protein. The sample records about 110,000 distinct CDR3 sequences, approximately 78% being singletons. The CDR3 has 15 residues. Germline CDR1 and CDR2: MNHEY and SVGAGI.

The source of this sequence is a man aged 35 to 55 with primary liver carcinoma and hepatitis B virus infection. The V call is TRBV6-5, the J call TRBJ2-1; D perhaps matches TRBD1 (5 bases). The sample taken for sequencing was liver tumor tissue from sampling region 3. Sample subset: tumor region T3, left-lateral pole. CDR3 sequence (DNA): TGTGCCGGCAGTTACGCCGGACATGCGAACAATGAGCAGTTCTTC. It specifies CAGSYAGHANNEQFF.